These 10 T cell receptor beta chains were sequenced from one sample in a study of blood T cell repertoires in COVID-19 (TCRdb year 2020). Receptors were amplified or captured by the immunoSEQ multiplex PCR assay. The table was pulled from immuneACCESS by TCRdb, which kept in-frame rearrangements only. Such tables lose some clones; where checked, under half of the loss comes from unresolved V genes, and the rest has no known cause. The sample yields a few hundred thousand clones; around 87% were counted once. The ten biggest clones cover about 15% of the sample. Sequencing was carried out using PBMCs or T cells enriched from blood (not recorded which). The source is a man younger than 45 who had been exposed to COVID-19.

This sequence joins TRBV27 and TRBJ1-2; 10 nucleotides match TRBD1. J gave up 4 bases and V 5 bases, and 1 base lay outside the gene matches. The CDR3 spans 13 residues. CDR1 and CDR2 from the germline V gene are MNHEY and SMNVEV (reference sequence). CDR3 in amino acids: CASSRTGGYGYTF. The CDR3 region has the DNA TGTGCCAGCAGTCGGACAGGGGGCTATGGCTACACCTTC.

The sample holds one count of this clone. V usage is TRBV5-1 and J usage is TRBJ1-6; D is undetermined. CDR1 and CDR2 (germline): SGHRS, YFSETQ. V lost 5 bases and J lost 7, with 13 bases in between. The CDR3 has 14 residues. CDR3 nucleotide sequence: TGCGCCAGCAGTCCCAACGGGGAGAATTCACCCCTCCACTTT. This sequence encodes CASSPNGENSPLHF.

The chain recombines TRBV29-1 with TRBJ2-6, with 9 bases identical to TRBD1. This CDR3 is 15 amino acids long. Trimming cost V 3 bases and J 0 bases; bases outside gene matches: 0. Germline V gene lookup returns CDR1 SQVTM and CDR2 ANQGSEA. The CDR3 spells CSVETGGSGANVLTF. The DNA for the CDR3 is TGCAGCGTTGAGACAGGGGGCTCTGGGGCCAACGTCCTGACTTTC.

The chain carries TRBV7-9 and TRBJ2-3; perhaps TRBD2 as D (5 bases). Trimming took off 6 bases at V and 0 bases at J, with 13 bases between the two ends. From germline, CDR1 is SEHNR and CDR2 FQNEAQ (reference sequence). This CDR3 spans 15 amino acids. The CDR3 nucleotides read TGTGCCAGCAGTTTTGGACTCCAAAGCACAGATACGCAGTATTTT. As protein: CASSFGLQSTDTQYF.

CDR3 region: CASSVLAGSTDTQYF. The CDR3 nucleotides read TGTGCCAGCAGCGTCCTAGCGGGGAGCACAGATACGCAGTATTTT. The chain recombines TRBV7-6 with TRBJ2-3; 9 nucleotides match TRBD2. This CDR3 is 15 amino acids long. The V gene end was trimmed by 5 bases and the J gene end by 0 bases; junction bases not matched to a gene: 3. The germline V gene encodes CDR1 SGHVS and CDR2 FNYEAQ.

The gene calls are TRBV7-9 and TRBJ2-5, with D possibly being TRBD2 (6 bases). The CDR3 extends over 16 amino acids. V lost 5 bases and J 3 bases, leaving 19 bases between the germline ends. Germline V lookup: CDR1 SEHNR, CDR2 FQNEAQ (reference sequence). The CDR3 spells CASSKTRFSGEETQYF. CDR3 nucleotides: TGTGCCAGCAGCAAGACCCGGTTTAGCGGAGAAGAGACCCAGTACTTC.

This clone was seen only once. The chain uses TRBV2 and TRBJ2-2, with D perhaps matching TRBD2 (6 bases). CDR3 length: 14 residues. Germline-derived CDR1 and CDR2 are SNHLY and FYNNEI. Trimming removed 8 bases at V and 0 bases at J, with 10 bases between. CDR3 protein: CASRGTSNTGELFF. In DNA, the CDR3 is TGTGCCAGCCGGGGGACTTCGAACACCGGGGAGCTGTTTTTT. Full variable domain (outside the CDR3, taken from reference TRBV2 and TRBJ2-2): EPEVTQTPSHQVTQMGQEVILRCVPISNHLYFYWYRQILGQKVEFLVSFYNNEISEKSEIFDDQFSVERPDGSNFTLKIRSTKLEDSAMYFCASRGTSNTGELFFGEGSRLTVL.

The chain links TRBV12-3 or TRBV12-4 to TRBJ1-2; perhaps TRBD1 as D (5 bases). Trimming shortened V by 4 bases and J by 8 bases, and 14 bases separated the two germline ends. The CDR3 spans 13 residues. CDR3 residues: CASSWGGMKGYTF. CDR3 in DNA: TGTGCCAGCAGTTGGGGGGGGATGAAGGGCTACACCTTC.

The chain has TRBV5-5 and TRBJ2-3; D possibly corresponds to TRBD1 (5 bases). The germline CDR1 and CDR2 sequences are SGHKS and YYEKEE (reference sequence). The CDR3 runs 14 residues. V gave up 0 bases and J gave up 2 bases, with 7 bases separating them. The CDR3 region has the DNA TGTGCCAGCAGCTTGGAGGGGATCACAGATACGCAGTATTTT. Translating gives CASSLEGITDTQYF.

The chain has TRBV4-3 and TRBJ1-3, with D unclear. The V and J ends lost 1 base and 0 bases respectively, with 10 bases between them. Per the germline V gene, CDR1 is LGHNA and CDR2 is YSLEER. CDR3 size: 16 residues. In DNA, the CDR3 is TGCGCCAGCAGCCAAGTTGGCAGCGGCTCTGGAAACACCATATATTTT. This encodes CASSQVGSGSGNTIYF.